The 5 T cell receptor beta chains given below trace back to one sample, sequenced in a study of T cells in Graves' hyperthyroidism and ophthalmopathy. Amplification yielded TCR beta CDR3 regions, with RNA transcripts as the source. In the first-round RT-PCR of the TCR CDR3, the HTBI primer set was used. TCRdb recomputed calls from the multiplex PCR reads with MiXCR, one row per CDR3 protein. The sample comprises a few hundred thousand distinct CDR3 sequences, about 25% of which are singletons, and 73% rests with the top ten. The sequencing input was blood. These TCRs come from a man aged 50 to 59 with Graves' hyperthyroidism.

The V and J genes are TRBV24-1 and TRBJ2-1, with D maybe TRBD1 (7 bases). The CDR3 length is 14 residues. V gave up 3 bases and J gave up 14 bases, with 19 bases separating them. Germline V gene data show CDR1 as KGHDR and CDR2 as SFDVKD. CDR3 protein: CATSDQTTRGEKFF. The CDR3 DNA follows: TGTGCCACCAGTGATCAAACTACCAGGGGGGAAAAGTTCTTC.

This clonotype turned up a few times. The V call is TRBV11-2, the J call TRBJ1-1; a weak D match, TRBD1 (6 bases). Germline V gene data show CDR1 as SGHAT and CDR2 as FQNNGV. CDR3 size: 16 residues. Deletions cut 4 bases from V and 1 base from J, with 16 bases between. The CDR3 sequence is CASSSRLQGGNTEAFF. DNA of the CDR3: TGTGCCAGCAGCTCTAGATTACAGGGCGGGAACACTGAAGCTTTCTTT.

This clonotype was detected a few times. The V call is TRBV27, the J call TRBJ1-5; D gene unclear. Trimming removed 7 bases from V and 0 bases from J, with 10 bases in between. The CDR3 spans 14 residues. The germline V gene encodes CDR1 MNHEY and CDR2 SMNVEV (reference sequence). CDR3 in amino acids: CASNALTSNQPQHF. As DNA, the CDR3 is TGTGCCAGCAACGCGCTAACTAGCAATCAGCCCCAGCATTTT.

The chain uses TRBV20-1 and TRBJ1-1; 7 bases are shared with TRBD1. V dropped 0 bases and J dropped 5; count of bases not matched to a gene: 9. Germline CDR1 DFQATT, CDR2 SNEGSKA (reference sequence). The CDR3 totals 15 residues. CDR3 coding DNA: TGCAGTGCTAGAGACCTCAACAGGGGTGGGACTGAAGCTTTCTTT. Amino acids: CSARDLNRGGTEAFF.

This chain uses TRBV10-1 with TRBJ2-3; D may be TRBD2 (5 bases). The V and J ends lost 6 bases and 1 base respectively, with 8 bases between them. Germline assignment: CDR1 WNHNN and CDR2 SYGVQD (reference sequence). This CDR3 has 13 amino acids. This chain's CDR3 is CASSARGTDTQYF. The CDR3 DNA sequence: TGCGCCAGCAGCGCGAGGGGCACAGATACGCAGTATTTT.